This T cell receptor beta chain is drawn from a study of HIV-infected patients and healthy controls. TCRdb analysed the 5' RACE reads with MiXCR anew, one entry per CDR3 protein. The repertoire has 65,000 to 70,000 distinct CDR3 sequences, roughly a sixth of them found once; the top ten carry 4.5% to 7%. Looked up from germline, CDR1 is MNHEY and CDR2 is SMNVEV (reference sequence). V lost 2 bases and J lost 3, with 11 bases in between. CDR3 length: 14 amino acids. The sample holds many counts of this clonotype. The TCR comes from a human donor in good health. The specimen sequenced was CD4+ T cells from blood. The chain uses TRBV27 and TRBJ2-7; D may be TRBD1 (6 bases). Here the CDR3 reads CASSLNRDHYEQYF. The CDR3, as DNA: TGTGCCAGCAGTTTAAACAGGGACCACTACGAGCAGTACTTC.